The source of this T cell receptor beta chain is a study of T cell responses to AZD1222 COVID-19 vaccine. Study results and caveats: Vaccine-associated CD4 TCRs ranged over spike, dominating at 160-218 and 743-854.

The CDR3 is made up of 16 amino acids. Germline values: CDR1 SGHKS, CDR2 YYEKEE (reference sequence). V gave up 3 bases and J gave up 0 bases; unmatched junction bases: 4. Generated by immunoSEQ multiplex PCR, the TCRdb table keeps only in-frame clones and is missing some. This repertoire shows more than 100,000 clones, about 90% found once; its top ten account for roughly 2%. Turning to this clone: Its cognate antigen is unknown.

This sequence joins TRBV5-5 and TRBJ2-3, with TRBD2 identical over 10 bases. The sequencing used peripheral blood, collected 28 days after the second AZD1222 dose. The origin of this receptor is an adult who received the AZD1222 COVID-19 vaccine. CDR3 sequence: CASSSGTSVSTDTQYF. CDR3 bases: TGTGCCAGCAGCTCCGGGACTAGCGTTAGCACAGATACGCAGTATTTT.